Listed below are T cell receptor beta chains from one sample, sequenced in a study of identifying expanded T cells in peripheral blood. Sequencing used immunoSEQ multiplex PCR; TCRdb keeps in-frame clones, though not all of them. The data hold tens of thousands of clones, with around 90% observed a single time. The source material was blood. All receptors derive from a person aged 18 to 75 in good health. CDR3s leave out the opening cysteine and the closing phenylalanine or tryptophan. Rows may omit the clone size; those that give it use once, few, many or a size class.

V,J,size,CDR3
TRBV5-1,TRBJ2-7,.,ASSLVTGVSYEQY
TRBV30,TRBJ1-3,.,AWSLRERTVGNTIY
TRBV29-1,TRBJ2-5,.,SAGQGGETQY
TRBV2,TRBJ1-2,.,ASSPIGTGNRGGYT
TRBV7-8,TRBJ1-3,.,ASTLGATIY
TRBV2,TRBJ2-5,.,ASGLAGEQY
TRBV4-3,TRBJ2-7,.,ASSKDRSEQY
TRBV13,TRBJ1-2,.,ASSLGWDRVGYGYT
TRBV9,TRBJ2-5,few,ASSVVWGPEETQY
TRBV13,TRBJ1-1,.,ASSAMTVEAF
TRBV7-9,TRBJ1-1,.,ASSTNRQGHTEAF
TRBV4-1,TRBJ2-1,few,ASTSEGGSYNEQF
TRBV30,TRBJ1-3,.,AWSVLFTTRAGVNSGNTIY
TRBV4-2,TRBJ2-5,.,ASSPLDAGNLY
TRBV7-8,TRBJ2-7,.,ASCLLDSTYEQY
TRBV4-1,TRBJ2-7,.,ASSQGRTFPYEQY
TRBV5-1,TRBJ2-5,.,ASNLGERETQY
TRBV27,TRBJ2-2,once,ASSLNGDRETDTGELF
TRBV6-1,TRBJ1-2,.,ASSEALRQGAWDGYT
TRBV19,TRBJ1-5,.,ASRGARDGNQPQH
TRBV7-9,TRBJ1-2,.,ASSRPPTGGEYGYT
TRBV9,TRBJ1-2,.,ASSGAGTGLSYGYT
TRBV10-3,TRBJ2-1,.,AIRGGDYNEQF
TRBV4-3,TRBJ2-3,.,ASSQDLSTVPVTDTQY
TRBV4-2,TRBJ1-5,once,ASSLGGQAQNQPQH
TRBV5-5,TRBJ2-1,.,ASSLVTGIGDEQF
TRBV18,TRBJ1-5,.,ASSPEGSQPQH
TRBV7-2,TRBJ2-2,.,ASSLGLGTGELF
TRBV5-1,TRBJ2-7,once,ASSLVLGDEQY
TRBV16,TRBJ1-5,.,ASSQSIGTGVQPQH
TRBV7-3,TRBJ2-7,.,ASSLNTGFHEQY
TRBV7-9,TRBJ1-1,.,ASSLGQGSNTEAF
TRBV19,TRBJ2-1,.,ASSEDSQVGFEQF
TRBV6-1,TRBJ2-7,.,ASSEPLAGEVRFRSYEQY
TRBV9,TRBJ2-1,many,ASSVWEGTNEQF
TRBV2,TRBJ1-2,.,ASRPRAGYT
TRBV27,TRBJ2-7,.,ASSPGTGGIEQY
TRBV5-4,TRBJ1-4,.,ASSPGATNEKLF
TRBV29-1,TRBJ1-1,.,SVDWTETNTEAF
TRBV5-1,TRBJ1-1,.,ASSLAGGNTEAF
TRBV18,TRBJ1-1,.,ASSPSRGGTEAF
TRBV7-8,TRBJ2-1,.,ASSLIPTGTYNEQF
TRBV6-1,TRBJ1-5,.,ASSTGTGANQPQH
TRBV19,TRBJ1-6,.,ASSATGGLSNSPLH